This T cell receptor beta chain was captured by sequencing in a study of siplizumab effects on memory and regulatory T cells. Repertoires were generated with immunoSEQ multiplex PCR, while TCRdb's copy carries only in-frame clones and drops some. The table records some 100,000 clones, 94% of them present only once. Trimming left V 4 bases short and J 3 bases short, with 6 bases between. Per the germline V gene, CDR1 is SGHKS and CDR2 is YYEKEE (reference sequence). The CDR3 is 12 amino acids. The clonotype originates from a human donor in good health. The chain uses TRBV5-5 and TRBJ2-3, with D uncertain. Input material: Tregs sorted from blood. Here the CDR3 DNA reads TGTGCCAGCAGCCAGTTGACAGATACGCAGTATTTT. Protein product: CASSQLTDTQYF.